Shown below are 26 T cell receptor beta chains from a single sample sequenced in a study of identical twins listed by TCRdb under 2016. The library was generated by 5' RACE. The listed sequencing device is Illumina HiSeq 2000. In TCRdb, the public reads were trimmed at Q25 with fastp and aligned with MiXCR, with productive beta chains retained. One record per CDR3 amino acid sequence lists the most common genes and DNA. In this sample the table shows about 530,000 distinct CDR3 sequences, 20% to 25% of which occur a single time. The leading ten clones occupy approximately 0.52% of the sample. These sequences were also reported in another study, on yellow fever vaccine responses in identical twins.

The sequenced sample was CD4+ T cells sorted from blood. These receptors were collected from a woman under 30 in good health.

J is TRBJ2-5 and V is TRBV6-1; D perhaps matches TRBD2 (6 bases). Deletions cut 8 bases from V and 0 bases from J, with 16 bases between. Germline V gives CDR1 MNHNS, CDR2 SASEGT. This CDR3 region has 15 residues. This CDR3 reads CASLGSVADQETQYF. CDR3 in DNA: TGTGCCAGCCTGGGGTCCGTAGCGGACCAAGAGACCCAGTACTTC.

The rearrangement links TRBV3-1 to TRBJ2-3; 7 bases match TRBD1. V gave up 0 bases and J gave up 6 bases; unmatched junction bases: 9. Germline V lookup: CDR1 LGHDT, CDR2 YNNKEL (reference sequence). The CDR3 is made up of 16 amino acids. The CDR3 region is CASSQDRVAGGDTQYF. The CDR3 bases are TGTGCCAGCAGCCAAGACAGAGTAGCAGGGGGTGATACGCAGTATTTT.

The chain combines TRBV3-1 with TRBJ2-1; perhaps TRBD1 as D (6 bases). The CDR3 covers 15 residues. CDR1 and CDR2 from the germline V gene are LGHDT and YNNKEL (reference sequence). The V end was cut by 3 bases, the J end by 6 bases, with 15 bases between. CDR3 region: CASSHEGVLPNEQFF. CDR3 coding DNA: TGTGCCAGCAGCCACGAGGGGGTCTTGCCCAATGAGCAGTTCTTC.

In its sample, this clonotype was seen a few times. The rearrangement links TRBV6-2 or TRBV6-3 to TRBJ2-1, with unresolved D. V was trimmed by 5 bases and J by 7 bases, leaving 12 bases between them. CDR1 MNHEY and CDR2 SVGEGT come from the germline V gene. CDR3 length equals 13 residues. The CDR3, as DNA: TGTGCCAGCAGTCCCCCACCCAGGAATGAGCAGTTCTTC. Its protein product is CASSPPPRNEQFF.

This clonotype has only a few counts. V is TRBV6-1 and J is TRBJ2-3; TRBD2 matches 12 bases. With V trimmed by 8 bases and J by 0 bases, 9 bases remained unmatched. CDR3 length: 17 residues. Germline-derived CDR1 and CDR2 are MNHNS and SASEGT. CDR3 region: CASQGLAGFSSTDTQYF. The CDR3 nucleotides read TGTGCCAGCCAAGGACTAGCGGGATTTTCCAGCACAGATACGCAGTATTTT.

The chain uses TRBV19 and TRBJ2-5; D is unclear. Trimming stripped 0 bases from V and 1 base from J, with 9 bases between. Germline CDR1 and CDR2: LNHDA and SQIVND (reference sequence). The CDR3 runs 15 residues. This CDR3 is CASSIDWAAQETQYF. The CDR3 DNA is TGTGCCAGTAGTATAGATTGGGCGGCCCAAGAGACCCAGTACTTC.

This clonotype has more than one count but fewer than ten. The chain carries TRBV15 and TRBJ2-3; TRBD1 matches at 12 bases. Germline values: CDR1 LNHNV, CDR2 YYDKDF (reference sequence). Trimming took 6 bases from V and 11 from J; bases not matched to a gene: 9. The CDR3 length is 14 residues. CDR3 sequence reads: CATSPGTGGSGQYF. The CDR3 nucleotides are TGTGCCACCAGTCCCGGGACAGGGGGCAGTGGGCAGTATTTT.

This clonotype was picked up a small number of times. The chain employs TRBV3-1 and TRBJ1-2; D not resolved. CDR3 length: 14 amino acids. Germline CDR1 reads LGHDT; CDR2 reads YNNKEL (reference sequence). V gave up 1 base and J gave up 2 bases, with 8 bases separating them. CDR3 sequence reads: CASSQVEQNYGYTF. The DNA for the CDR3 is TGTGCCAGCAGCCAAGTCGAGCAGAACTATGGCTACACCTTC.

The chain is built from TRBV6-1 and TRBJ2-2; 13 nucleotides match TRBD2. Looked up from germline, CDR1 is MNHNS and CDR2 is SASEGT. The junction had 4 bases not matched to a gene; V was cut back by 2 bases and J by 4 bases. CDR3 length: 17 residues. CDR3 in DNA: TGTGCCAGCAGTGAACAACTAGCGGGAGGGCCCACCGGGGAGCTGTTTTTT. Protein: CASSEQLAGGPTGELFF.

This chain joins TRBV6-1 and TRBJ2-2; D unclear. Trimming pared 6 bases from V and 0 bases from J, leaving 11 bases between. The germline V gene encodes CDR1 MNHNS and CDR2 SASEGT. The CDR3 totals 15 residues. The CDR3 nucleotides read TGTGCCAGCAGCGCGCGTAACTCGAACACCGGGGAGCTGTTTTTT. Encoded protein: CASSARNSNTGELFF.

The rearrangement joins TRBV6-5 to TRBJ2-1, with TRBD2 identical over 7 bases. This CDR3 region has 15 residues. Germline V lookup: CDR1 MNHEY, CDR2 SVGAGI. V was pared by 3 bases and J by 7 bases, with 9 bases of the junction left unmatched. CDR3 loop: CASSYGGGRRNEQFF. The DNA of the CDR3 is TGTGCCAGCAGTTATGGGGGAGGGCGGAGAAATGAGCAGTTCTTC.

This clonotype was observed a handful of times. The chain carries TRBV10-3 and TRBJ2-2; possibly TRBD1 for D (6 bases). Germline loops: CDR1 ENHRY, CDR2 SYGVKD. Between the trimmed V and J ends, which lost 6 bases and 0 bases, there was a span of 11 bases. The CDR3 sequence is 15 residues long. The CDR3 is CAIRRQDSNTGELFF. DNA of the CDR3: TGTGCCATCAGACGACAGGACTCGAACACCGGGGAGCTGTTTTTT.

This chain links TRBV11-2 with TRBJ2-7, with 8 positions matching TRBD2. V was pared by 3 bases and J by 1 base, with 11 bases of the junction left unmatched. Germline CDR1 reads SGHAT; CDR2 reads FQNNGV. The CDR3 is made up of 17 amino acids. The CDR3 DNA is TGTGCCAGCAGCTTTCGGCTAGCGGGTACTAGTTCCTACGAGCAGTACTTC. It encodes CASSFRLAGTSSYEQYF. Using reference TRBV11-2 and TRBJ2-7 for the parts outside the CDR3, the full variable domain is EAGVAQSPRYKIIEKRQSVAFWCNPISGHATLYWYQQILGQGPKLLIQFQNNGVVDDSQLPKDRFSAERLKGVDSTLKIQPAKLEDSAVYLCASSFRLAGTSSYEQYFGPGTRLTVT.

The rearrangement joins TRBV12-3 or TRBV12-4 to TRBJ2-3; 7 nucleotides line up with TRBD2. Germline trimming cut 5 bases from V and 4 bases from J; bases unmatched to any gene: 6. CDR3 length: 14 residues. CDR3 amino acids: CASSQTGGSDTQYF. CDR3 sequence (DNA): TGTGCCAGCAGTCAGACGGGAGGCTCAGATACGCAGTATTTT.

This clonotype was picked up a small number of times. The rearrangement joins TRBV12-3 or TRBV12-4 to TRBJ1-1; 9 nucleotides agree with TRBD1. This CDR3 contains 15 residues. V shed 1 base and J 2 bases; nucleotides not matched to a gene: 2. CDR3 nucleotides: TGTGCCAGCAGTTTAGTACAGGGGGCTAACACTGAAGCTTTCTTT. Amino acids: CASSLVQGANTEAFF.

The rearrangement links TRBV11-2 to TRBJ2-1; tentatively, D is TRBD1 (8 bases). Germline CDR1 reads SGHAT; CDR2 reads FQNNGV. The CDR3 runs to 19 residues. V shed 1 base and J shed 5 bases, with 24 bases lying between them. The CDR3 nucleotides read TGTGCCAGCAGCTTAGGGGGTGACAGGGGTAGACTAGCAAACAATGAGCAGTTCTTC. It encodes CASSLGGDRGRLANNEQFF.

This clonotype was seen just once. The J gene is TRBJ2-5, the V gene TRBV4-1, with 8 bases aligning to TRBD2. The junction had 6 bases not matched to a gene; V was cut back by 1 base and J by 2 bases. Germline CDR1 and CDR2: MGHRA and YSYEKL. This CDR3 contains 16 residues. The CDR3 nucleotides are TGCGCCAGCAGCCAAGTTAATAGCGGGGTGCAAGAGACCCAGTACTTC. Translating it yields CASSQVNSGVQETQYF.

The CDR3 region is CASSGSWNQPQHF. In nucleotides, the CDR3 is TGTGCCAGCAGTGGGTCGTGGAATCAGCCCCAGCATTTT. This chain links TRBV25-1 with TRBJ1-5; no definite D call. V was clipped by 4 bases and J by 4 bases, with 8 bases between them. Germline V gives CDR1 MGHDK, CDR2 SYGVNS. This CDR3 region has 13 residues.

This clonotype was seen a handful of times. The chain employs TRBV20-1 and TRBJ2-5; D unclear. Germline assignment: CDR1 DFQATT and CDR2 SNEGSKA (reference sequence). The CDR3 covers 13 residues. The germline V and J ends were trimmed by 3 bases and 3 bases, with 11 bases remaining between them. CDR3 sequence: CSARATPKETQYF. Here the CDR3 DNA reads TGCAGTGCTAGGGCCACCCCTAAAGAGACCCAGTACTTC.

CDR3 bases: TGTGCCAGCAGTTTAGCGTGGACAGTAACCAAAAACATTCAGTACTTC. Amino acid sequence: CASSLAWTVTKNIQYF. The rearrangement uses TRBV12-3 or TRBV12-4 and TRBJ2-4; a weak D match, TRBD1 (6 bases). V dropped 0 bases and J dropped 2 bases, with 11 bases sitting between them. The CDR3 is 16 amino acids.

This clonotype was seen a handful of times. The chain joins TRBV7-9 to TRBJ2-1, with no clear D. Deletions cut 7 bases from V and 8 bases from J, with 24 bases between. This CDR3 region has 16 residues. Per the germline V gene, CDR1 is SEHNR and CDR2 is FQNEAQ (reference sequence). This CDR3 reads CASTPRRLSRPDEQFF. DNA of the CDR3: TGTGCCAGCACCCCCCGGCGTCTCTCCCGTCCCGATGAGCAGTTCTTC. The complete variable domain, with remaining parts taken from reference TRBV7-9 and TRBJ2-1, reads DTGVSQNPRHKITKRGQNVTFRCDPISEHNRLYWYRQTLGQGPEFLTYFQNEAQLEKSRLLSDRFSAERPKGSFSTLEIQRTEQGDSAMYLCASTPRRLSRPDEQFFGPGTRLTVL.

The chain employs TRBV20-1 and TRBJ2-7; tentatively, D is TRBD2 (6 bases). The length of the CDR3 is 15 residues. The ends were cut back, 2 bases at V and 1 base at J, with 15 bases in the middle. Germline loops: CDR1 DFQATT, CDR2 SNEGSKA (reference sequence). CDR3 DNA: TGCAGTGCTAGACTGGGACTGCCTACATCCTACGAGCAGTACTTC. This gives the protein CSARLGLPTSYEQYF.

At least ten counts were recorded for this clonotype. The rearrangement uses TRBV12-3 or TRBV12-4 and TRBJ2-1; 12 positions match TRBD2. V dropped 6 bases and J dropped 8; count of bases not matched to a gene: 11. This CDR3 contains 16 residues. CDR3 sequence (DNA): TGTGCCAGCAGGATGCAAGGACTAGCGGGAACGGATGAGCAGTTCTTC. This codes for CASRMQGLAGTDEQFF.

The CDR3 loop is CASSTRLAGGSGELFF. In nucleotides, the CDR3 is TGTGCCAGCAGTACGCGACTAGCGGGAGGTTCCGGGGAGCTGTTTTTT. J is TRBJ2-2 and V is TRBV12-3 or TRBV12-4, with 13 bases fitting TRBD2. With 5 bases clipped from V and 6 bases from J, the junction kept 6 bases outside the gene matches. The CDR3 totals 16 residues.

This CDR3 is CASSPGTLNTGELFF. CDR3 sequence (DNA): TGTGCCAGCAGTCCCGGCACTTTGAACACCGGGGAGCTGTTTTTT. The chain links TRBV7-9 to TRBJ2-2; no definite D call. CDR1 and CDR2 from the germline V gene are SEHNR and FQNEAQ (reference sequence). This CDR3 spans 15 amino acids. Between the trimmed V and J ends, which lost 6 bases and 1 base, there was a span of 12 bases.

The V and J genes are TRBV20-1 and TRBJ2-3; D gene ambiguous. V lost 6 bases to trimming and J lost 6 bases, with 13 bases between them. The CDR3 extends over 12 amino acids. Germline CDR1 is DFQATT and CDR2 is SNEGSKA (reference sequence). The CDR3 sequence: CSAPTFRDTQYF. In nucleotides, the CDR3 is TGCAGTGCCCCGACTTTTCGGGATACGCAGTATTTT.